This T cell receptor (beta chain) comes out of a study of cytomegalovirus exposure and HLA in healthy donors. Germline V gene sequence: CDR1 MNHEY, CDR2 SMNVEV (reference sequence). The CDR3 extends over 14 amino acids. Trimming left V 6 bases short and J 4 bases short, with 16 bases between. Vbeta (60) and Jbeta (13) primers were used in the PCR. TCRdb's copy holds only in-frame clones and misses some; the assay was immunoSEQ multiplex PCR. The profile shows 150,000 or so clones, approximately 70% of them singletons. This chain uses TRBV27 with TRBJ2-7, with D unresolved. The sequence was obtained from a human donor in good health. Sequenced material: PBMCs. The CDR3 nucleotides read TGTGCCAGCAGGGCAATCGGAGACGCTTACGAGCAGTACTTC. It codes for CASRAIGDAYEQYF.